This TCR beta chain is drawn from a study of identical twins. Regarding the study as a whole: The study reached conclusions through statistical analysis that was cross-sectional, not following the same donors. Twins shared beta out-of-frame sequences in excess, but this excess was weaker. Carriage of fewer insertions was seen in abundant cord blood beta clonotypes, whereas memory repertoires showed none.

In TCRdb, the 5' RACE reads were re-called with MiXCR into one record per CDR3 protein. The profile shows about 150,000 distinct CDR3 sequences, under 4.5% of them singletons. The sample holds many counts of this clonotype. Its matching antigen is unknown. The sequenced sample consisted of memory T cells sorted from blood. The TCR was taken from a young man in good health.

In DNA form, the CDR3 reads TGCGCCAGCAGCTCCGAGACAGGGGGCAACTATGGCTACACCTTC. This gives the protein CASSSETGGNYGYTF. The rearrangement joins TRBV5-1 to TRBJ1-2; 10 positions agree with TRBD1. Trimming at V came to 3 bases and at J to 2 bases, leaving 4 bases not matched to a gene. The CDR3 loop spans 15 amino acids. Germline V gene sequence: CDR1 SGHRS, CDR2 YFSETQ.